The source of this T cell receptor beta chain is a study of early T cells in non-severe SARS-CoV-2 infection. Whole-study findings and limits: Clonotype matching in VDJdb favored anti-spike CD8 responses and did not capture private and CD4 specificities.

This CDR3 region has 14 residues. The germline CDR1 and CDR2 sequences are SNHLY and FYNNEI. J lost 6 bases, V lost 6 bases, and 4 bases had no gene match. Individual cDNA molecules received unique molecular identifiers during library preparation. TCRdb called the 5' RACE reads again in MiXCR, with one record for every CDR3 protein. This table has under 95,000 distinct CDR3 sequences, roughly an eighth appearing once. This clonotype was found many times. Antigen unknown. The chain combines TRBV2 with TRBJ2-1, with TRBD1 matching over 11 bases. The sequence was obtained from an adult who was a healthcare worker with PCR-confirmed SARS-CoV-2 infection or an uninfected control (not recorded which). The sample consisted of whole blood. CDR3 loop: CASSTGTGGNEQFF. As DNA, the CDR3 is TGTGCCAGCAGCACCGGGACAGGGGGCAATGAGCAGTTCTTC.